This entry concerns a single T cell receptor beta chain. The junction departs from germline at one end; a sequencing error may be responsible. The template was RNA from unsorted bulk tissue. In germline, CDR1 is SQVTM, CDR2 ANQGSEA. The length of the CDR3 is 13 residues. This sample was taken from a study of tumor and adjacent non-tumor tissue in lung cancer. Three rounds of nested PCR, following a modified ARM-PCR protocol, produced the TCRbeta library. TCRdb re-called the multiplex PCR reads through MiXCR, storing one row per CDR3 protein. This sample has 60,000 to 85,000 distinct CDR3 sequences, with roughly 80% found just once.

The TCR was taken from a woman in her forties or fifties with non-small cell lung cancer. The specimen was lung tumor tissue. The V gene is TRBV29-1, the J gene TRBJ2-3; no firm D call. CDR3 bases: TGCAGCGTTGACCTGGATAGCACTGATACGCAGTATTTT. Encoded protein: CSVDLDSTDTQYF.